Here is one T cell receptor beta chain with its context. The antigen is not known. The adjacent normal breast tissue was taken roughly 1.9-4.5 cm from the tumor. This specimen belongs to a study of early stage breast cancer tumors. Study summary: ER+/PR+/HER2- status applied to about 70% of the 16 invasive breast tumors.

Findings and caveats of the study: Most shared enriched TCRB sequences were commonly generated ones. Compared with adjacent normal breast tissue, tumors showed 2 to 2.5-fold greater T cell density and higher clonality.

This CDR3 comprises 13 residues. Germline values: CDR1 SGHTA, CDR2 FQGNSA. V lost 0 bases and J lost 9, with 8 bases in between. Using immunoSEQ multiplex PCR, the repertoire was profiled, and TCRdb retains in-frame clones only, with some absent. The sample yields 12,000 to 15,000 clones, 84% seen once. The chain combines TRBV7-2 with TRBJ2-2; D unclear. This TCR was recovered from a person aged 30-39 years with breast cancer. Sequences were obtained from normal breast tissue next to the tumor. In nucleotides, the CDR3 is TGTGCCAGCAGCTTAGCGGTCACTAGGGAGCTGTTTTTT. Residues: CASSLAVTRELFF.